This T cell receptor (beta chain) was captured by sequencing in a study of radiotherapy plus CTLA-4 blockade in lung cancer. About the research overall: Of the patients, 18% showed objective responses and roughly 30% attained disease control.

From germline, CDR1 is LNHNV and CDR2 YYDKDF (reference sequence). There are 14 residues in the CDR3. Findings and caveats of the study: In blood, TCR clones derived from the tumor expanded after radiotherapy plus ipilimumab. The authors reported that early blood T cell clone dynamics, with interferon-beta, best predicted response.

Only in-frame clones appear in the TCRdb table, and some are missing; sequencing was by immunoSEQ multiplex PCR. The sample lists 53,000 or so clones; roughly 90% were seen once. Ipilimumab CTLA-4 blockade and focal radiation were given to patients with chemo-refractory metastatic non-small-cell lung cancer. Comments on this clone: Its specificity is not known. A read error may produce the germline difference seen at one junction end.

The rearrangement links TRBV15 to TRBJ1-2; D call uncertain. The receptor was derived from a human donor with non-small cell lung cancer whose response to radiotherapy plus ipilimumab could not be evaluated. The material was peripheral blood, obtained from a patient treated with radiotherapy plus ipilimumab. For the CDR3, the DNA is TGTGCCACCAGCGGAGATGGGAGGGTTGGTGGCTACACCTTC. It yields the protein CATSGDGRVGGYTF.